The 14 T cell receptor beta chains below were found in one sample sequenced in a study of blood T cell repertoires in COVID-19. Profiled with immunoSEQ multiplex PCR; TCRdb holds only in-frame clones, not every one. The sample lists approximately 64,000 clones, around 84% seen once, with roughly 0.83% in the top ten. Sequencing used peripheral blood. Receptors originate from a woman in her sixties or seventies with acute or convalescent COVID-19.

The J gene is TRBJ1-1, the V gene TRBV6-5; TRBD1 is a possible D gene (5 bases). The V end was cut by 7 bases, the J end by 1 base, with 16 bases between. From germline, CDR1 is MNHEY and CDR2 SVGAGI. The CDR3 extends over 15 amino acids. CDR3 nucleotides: TGTGCCAGCACCAACGGGGGGGAGGGGAACACTGAAGCTTTCTTT. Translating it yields CASTNGGEGNTEAFF.

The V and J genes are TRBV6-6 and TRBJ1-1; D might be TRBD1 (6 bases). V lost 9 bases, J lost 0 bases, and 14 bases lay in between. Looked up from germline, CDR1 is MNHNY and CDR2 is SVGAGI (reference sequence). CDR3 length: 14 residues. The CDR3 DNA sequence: TGTGCCAGTTGGGGGACACCTATGAACACTGAAGCTTTCTTT. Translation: CASWGTPMNTEAFF.

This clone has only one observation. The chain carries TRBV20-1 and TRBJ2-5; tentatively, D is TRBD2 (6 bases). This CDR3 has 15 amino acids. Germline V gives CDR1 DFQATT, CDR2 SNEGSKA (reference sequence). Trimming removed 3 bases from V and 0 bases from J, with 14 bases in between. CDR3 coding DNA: TGCAGTGCTAGTACACTTGGAGGGTACCAAGAGACCCAGTACTTC. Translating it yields CSASTLGGYQETQYF.

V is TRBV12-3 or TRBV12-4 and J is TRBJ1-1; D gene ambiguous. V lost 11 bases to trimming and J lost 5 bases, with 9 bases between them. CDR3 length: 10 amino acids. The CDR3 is CASSGTEAFF. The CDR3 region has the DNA TGTGCCTCTTCGGGAACTGAAGCTTTCTTT.

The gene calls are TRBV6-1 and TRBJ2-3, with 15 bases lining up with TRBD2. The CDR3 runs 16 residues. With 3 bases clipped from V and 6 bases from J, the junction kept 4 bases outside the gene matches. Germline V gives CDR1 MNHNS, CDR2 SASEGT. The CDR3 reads CASSDGLAGGNDTQYF. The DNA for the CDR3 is TGTGCCAGCAGTGATGGACTAGCGGGAGGGAACGATACGCAGTATTTT.

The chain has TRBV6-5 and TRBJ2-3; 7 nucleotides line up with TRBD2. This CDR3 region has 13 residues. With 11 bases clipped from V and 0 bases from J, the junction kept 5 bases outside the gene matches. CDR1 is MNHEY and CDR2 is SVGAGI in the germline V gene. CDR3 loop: CAAGLPSTDTQYF. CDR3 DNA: TGTGCCGCGGGACTACCTAGCACAGATACGCAGTATTTT.

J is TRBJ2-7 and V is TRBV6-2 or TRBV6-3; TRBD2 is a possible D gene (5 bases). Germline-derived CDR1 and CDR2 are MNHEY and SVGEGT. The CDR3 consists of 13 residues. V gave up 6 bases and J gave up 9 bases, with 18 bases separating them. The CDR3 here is CASSDRREEGQYF. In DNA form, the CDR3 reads TGTGCCAGCAGCGACCGGAGAGAAGAGGGGCAGTACTTC.

CDR3 amino acids: CASSPRTGPGEQYF. The DNA for the CDR3 is TGTGCCAGCAGTCCAAGGACAGGGCCAGGTGAGCAGTACTTC. The chain joins TRBV27 to TRBJ2-7; 8 bases agree with TRBD1. J lost 7 bases, V lost 5 bases, and 10 bases had no gene match. Germline V lookup: CDR1 MNHEY, CDR2 SMNVEV (reference sequence). The CDR3 length is 14 residues.

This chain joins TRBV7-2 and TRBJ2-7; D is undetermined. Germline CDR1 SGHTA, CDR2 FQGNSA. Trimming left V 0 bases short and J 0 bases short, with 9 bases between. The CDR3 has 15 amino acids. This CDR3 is CASSLAATSSYEQYF. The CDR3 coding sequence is TGTGCCAGCAGCTTAGCCGCAACCAGCTCCTACGAGCAGTACTTC.

In DNA form, the CDR3 reads TGTGCCAGCAGCTTACTTGCCTCCTACGAGCAGTACTTC. Its translation is CASSLLASYEQYF. V gene TRBV5-6 combines with J gene TRBJ2-7; D uncertain. The V end was cut by 2 bases, the J end by 0 bases, with 6 bases between. Per germline, CDR1 SGHDT and CDR2 YYEEEE. CDR3 length: 13 amino acids.

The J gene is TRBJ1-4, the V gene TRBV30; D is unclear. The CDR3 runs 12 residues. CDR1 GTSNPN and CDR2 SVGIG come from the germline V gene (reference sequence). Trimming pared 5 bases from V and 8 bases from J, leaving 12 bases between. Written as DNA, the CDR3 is TGTGCCTGGTCGACTGGAGGGGAAAAACTGTTTTTT. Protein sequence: CAWSTGGEKLFF.

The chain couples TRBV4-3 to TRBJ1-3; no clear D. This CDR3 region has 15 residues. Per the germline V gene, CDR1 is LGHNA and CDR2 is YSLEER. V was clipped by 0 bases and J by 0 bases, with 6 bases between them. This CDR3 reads CASSQDYSSGNTIYF. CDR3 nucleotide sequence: TGCGCCAGCAGCCAAGATTACAGCTCTGGAAACACCATATATTTT.

CDR3 loop: CASSYGVGGETQYF. In nucleotides, the CDR3 is TGTGCCAGCAGTTACGGTGTGGGCGGGGAGACCCAGTACTTC. This chain uses TRBV6-5 with TRBJ2-5; TRBD2 is a possible D gene (5 bases). The germline V gene encodes CDR1 MNHEY and CDR2 SVGAGI. The CDR3 totals 14 residues. Trimming removed 2 bases from V and 5 bases from J, with 12 bases in between.

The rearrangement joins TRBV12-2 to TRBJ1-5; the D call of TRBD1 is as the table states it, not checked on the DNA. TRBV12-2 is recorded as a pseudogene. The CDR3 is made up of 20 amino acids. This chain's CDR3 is CASRLAFDRLIPISNQPQHF. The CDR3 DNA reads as TGTGCAAGTCGCTTAGCTTTTGACAGGCTCATCCCAATTAGCAATCAGCCCCAGCATTTT.